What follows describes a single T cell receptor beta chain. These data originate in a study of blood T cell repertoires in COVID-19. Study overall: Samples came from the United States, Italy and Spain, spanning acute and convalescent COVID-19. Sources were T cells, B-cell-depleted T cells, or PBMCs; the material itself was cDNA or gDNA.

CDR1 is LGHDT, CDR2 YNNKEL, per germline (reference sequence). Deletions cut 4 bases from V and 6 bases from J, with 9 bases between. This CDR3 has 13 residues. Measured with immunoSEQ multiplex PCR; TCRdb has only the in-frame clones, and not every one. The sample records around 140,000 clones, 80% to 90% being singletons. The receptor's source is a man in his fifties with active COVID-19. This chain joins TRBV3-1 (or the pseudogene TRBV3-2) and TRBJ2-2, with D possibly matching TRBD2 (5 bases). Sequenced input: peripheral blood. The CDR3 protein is CASSPGGPGELFF. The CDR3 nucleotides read TGTGCCAGCAGCCCTGGAGGTCCCGGGGAGCTGTTTTTT.